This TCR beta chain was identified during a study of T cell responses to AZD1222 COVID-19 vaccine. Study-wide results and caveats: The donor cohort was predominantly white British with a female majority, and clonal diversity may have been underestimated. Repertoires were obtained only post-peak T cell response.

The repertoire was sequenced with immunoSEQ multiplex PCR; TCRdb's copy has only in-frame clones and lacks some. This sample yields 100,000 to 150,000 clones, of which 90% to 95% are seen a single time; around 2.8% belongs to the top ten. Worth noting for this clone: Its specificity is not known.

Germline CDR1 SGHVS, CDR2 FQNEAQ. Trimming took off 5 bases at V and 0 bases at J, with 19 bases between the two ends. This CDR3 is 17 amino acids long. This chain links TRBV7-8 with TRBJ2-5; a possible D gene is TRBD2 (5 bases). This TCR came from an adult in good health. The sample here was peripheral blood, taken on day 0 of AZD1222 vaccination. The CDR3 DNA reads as TGTGCCAGCAGCCCCGGGATCCTAACGGGGTACCAAGAGACCCAGTACTTC. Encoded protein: CASSPGILTGYQETQYF.